The 21 T cell receptor beta chains presented below share a single source sample, sequenced in a study of naive and memory T cell subsets. The SP2 primer and nested alpha and beta constant region primers amplified ligated cDNA in four rounds. TCRdb reprocessed the 5' RACE reads with MiXCR, giving one entry per CDR3 protein. The sample holds roughly 62,000 distinct CDR3 sequences, 8% to 9% seen once. TCR cDNA received a 3' ligated oligonucleotide that carried a UMI. The source of these receptors is a female donor in good health.

This clonotype was counted at least ten times. The chain couples TRBV6-2 or TRBV6-3 to TRBJ2-5; D unresolved. The V and J ends lost 6 bases and 6 bases respectively, with 17 bases between them. CDR1 is MNHEY and CDR2 is SVGEGT in the germline V gene. The CDR3 contains 14 residues. CDR3 in DNA: TGTGCCAGCAGCCTACCCGACACGCCCAAGACCCAGTACTTC. Its protein product is CASSLPDTPKTQYF.

This clonotype came up a few times. The V and J genes are TRBV5-1 and TRBJ2-1; D gene ambiguous. CDR1 is SGHRS, CDR2 YFSETQ, per germline. The CDR3 length is 12 residues. V was cut by 5 bases and J by 7 bases, with 10 bases left in between. CDR3 residues: CASSSAPNEQFF. Here the CDR3 DNA reads TGCGCCAGCAGTTCCGCCCCTAATGAGCAGTTCTTC.

The table lists this clonotype with a few counts. The chain has TRBV19 and TRBJ2-7; 11 nucleotides line up with TRBD1. This CDR3 is built from 17 residues. The V gene's germline CDR1 is LNHDA and CDR2 SQIVND (reference sequence). Trimming removed 5 bases from V and 3 bases from J; junction bases left unmatched: 12. Written as DNA, the CDR3 is TGTGCCAGTAGTCATCGCTCATCCGGGACAGGGGGCTACGAGCAGTACTTC. Translation: CASSHRSSGTGGYEQYF.

This clonotype was detected ten times or more. The chain is built from TRBV29-1 and TRBJ2-5, with 8 bases lining up with TRBD1. The CDR3 runs 15 residues. Germline V lookup: CDR1 SQVTM, CDR2 ANQGSEA. The J segment lost 5 bases and the V segment lost 5 bases, leaving 13 bases of the junction unmatched. CDR3 sequence (DNA): TGCAGCGTTTCCGATGCAGGGGGCGCTTCGGAGACCCAGTACTTC. Its translation is CSVSDAGGASETQYF. The complete variable domain, with remaining parts taken from reference TRBV29-1 and TRBJ2-5, reads SAVISQKPSRDICQRGTSLTIQCQVDSQVTMMFWYRQQPGQSLTLIATANQGSEATYESGFVIDKFPISRPNLTFSTLTVSNMSPEDSSIYLCSVSDAGGASETQYFGPGTRLLVL.

This clonotype was detected many times. The J gene is TRBJ1-1, the V gene TRBV27; D uncertain. Germline CDR1 MNHEY, CDR2 SMNVEV (reference sequence). Trimming stripped 3 bases from V and 2 bases from J, with 10 bases between. CDR3 size: 14 residues. CDR3 residues: CASSFFRDNTEAFF. CDR3 bases: TGTGCCAGCAGTTTTTTTAGGGATAACACTGAAGCTTTCTTT.

As regards this clonotype: One junction end disagrees with the germline gene, perhaps due to a read error. The CDR3 DNA reads as TGCGCCAGCAGCCAAGATGATGTACAGACTAACTATGGCGACACCTTC. Translated, it gives CASSQDDVQTNYGDTF. V usage is TRBV4-1 and J usage is TRBJ1-2, with D unresolved. Germline lookup yields CDR1 MGHRA and CDR2 YSYEKL. This CDR3 is built from 16 residues.

V and J are TRBV6-5 and TRBJ1-3; D possibly corresponds to TRBD1 (5 bases). Trimming took off 6 bases at V and 2 bases at J, with 11 bases between the two ends. This CDR3 contains 14 residues. Germline V gives CDR1 MNHEY, CDR2 SVGAGI. CDR3 DNA: TGTGCCAGCAGCTTACAGGACACTGGAAACACCATATATTTT. As protein: CASSLQDTGNTIYF.

The table lists this clonotype with a few counts. V usage is TRBV20-1 and J usage is TRBJ1-1, with D uncertain. This CDR3 is 12 amino acids long. Germline V gene sequence: CDR1 DFQATT, CDR2 SNEGSKA (reference sequence). DNA for the CDR3: TGCAGCTCCCCCAAGGGAGACACTGAAGCTTTCTTT. Protein product: CSSPKGDTEAFF.

This clonotype was observed a handful of times. The V gene is TRBV6-5, the J gene TRBJ2-3, with D perhaps matching TRBD1 (5 bases). Germline CDR1 MNHEY, CDR2 SVGAGI. The CDR3 contains 15 residues. V gave up 7 bases and J gave up 5 bases, with 19 bases separating them. CDR3 DNA: TGTGCCAGCAACCCGGGCCAGGGCCCCCGAGATACGCAGTATTTT. Its protein product is CASNPGQGPRDTQYF.

Ten or more counts support this clonotype. J is TRBJ2-5 and V is TRBV14; D is undetermined. There are 16 residues in the CDR3. Trimming stripped 2 bases from V and 0 bases from J, with 13 bases between. Germline V lookup: CDR1 SGHDN, CDR2 FVKESK. The CDR3 sequence: CASSQLDKPYQETQYF. The CDR3 nucleotides are TGTGCCAGCAGCCAATTAGACAAGCCTTACCAAGAGACCCAGTACTTC.

This clonotype was recorded at least ten times. V and J are TRBV18 and TRBJ1-3, with a possible D match to TRBD1 (5 bases). The CDR3 covers 17 residues. Per the germline V gene, CDR1 is KGHSH and CDR2 is LQKENI. V was clipped by 2 bases and J by 0 bases, with 14 bases between them. Written as DNA, the CDR3 is TGTGCCAGCTCACCAAGGGACGGCGGAAGCTCTGGAAACACCATATATTTT. Protein: CASSPRDGGSSGNTIYF. The entire variable domain, with the rest obtained from reference TRBV18 and TRBJ1-3, is as follows: NAGVMQNPRHLVRRRGQEARLRCSPMKGHSHVYWYRQLPEEGLKFMVYLQKENIIDESGMPKERFSAEFPKEGPSILRIQQVVRGDSAAYFCASSPRDGGSSGNTIYFGEGSWLTVV.

The chain is built from TRBV6-5 and TRBJ2-7; 7 bases map to TRBD2. Trimming cost V 8 bases and J 0 bases; bases outside gene matches: 4. The CDR3 is 13 amino acids. The germline gives CDR1 MNHEY, CDR2 SVGAGI. This CDR3 reads CASGWTSSYEQYF. CDR3 DNA: TGTGCCAGCGGCTGGACTAGCTCCTACGAGCAGTACTTC.

The chain employs TRBV9 and TRBJ2-3; 7 bases align to TRBD1. CDR1 and CDR2 from the germline V gene are SGDLS and YYNGEE. This CDR3 region has 17 residues. V gave up 2 bases and J gave up 5 bases; unmatched junction bases: 14. The CDR3 region is CASSVSVGRAGGDTQYF. The CDR3 DNA sequence: TGTGCCAGCAGCGTGTCCGTGGGAAGGGCAGGGGGAGATACGCAGTATTTT.

This clonotype was observed a few times. The chain carries TRBV12-3 or TRBV12-4 and TRBJ2-1; a weak D match, TRBD2 (6 bases). V was clipped by 5 bases and J by 0 bases, with 11 bases between them. This CDR3 contains 15 residues. The CDR3 DNA follows: TGTGCCAGCAGTCGGGACTCAAGCTCCTACAATGAGCAGTTCTTC. It codes for CASSRDSSSYNEQFF.

The V call is TRBV5-1, the J call TRBJ2-6; TRBD2 aligns across 7 bases. This CDR3 contains 16 residues. After removal of 1 base from V and 0 bases from J, the junction contained 1 base not matched to a gene. Germline CDR1 SGHRS, CDR2 YFSETQ. The CDR3 DNA is TGCGCCAGCAGCTTGAGCGGGGCCTCTGGGGCCAACGTCCTGACTTTC. It yields the protein CASSLSGASGANVLTF. Full variable domain (missing parts from reference TRBV5-1 and TRBJ2-6): KAGVTQTPRYLIKTRGQQVTLSCSPISGHRSVSWYQQTPGQGLQFLFEYFSETQRNKGNFPGRFSGRQFSNSRSEMNVSTLELGDSALYLCASSLSGASGANVLTFGAGSRLTVL.

This clonotype was counted many times. The rearrangement joins TRBV28 to TRBJ2-1; 7 bases match TRBD1. There are 17 residues in the CDR3. V was clipped by 6 bases and J by 0 bases; unmatched bases: 11. From germline, CDR1 is MDHEN and CDR2 SYDVKM. As DNA, the CDR3 is TGTGCCAGCAGGCCCGTACAGGGGTCAAGCTCCTACAATGAGCAGTTCTTC. It is translated as CASRPVQGSSSYNEQFF.

This clonotype was recorded at least ten times. The CDR3, as DNA: TGTGCCAGCAGTTCCATGGAAGAGACCCAGTACTTC. This gives the protein CASSSMEETQYF. The rearrangement uses TRBV27 and TRBJ2-5; D remains ambiguous. Germline assignment: CDR1 MNHEY and CDR2 SMNVEV (reference sequence). Trimming shortened V by 4 bases and J by 3 bases, and 6 bases separated the two germline ends. This CDR3 has 12 residues.

This chain connects TRBV29-1 to TRBJ1-5, with 8 bases that match TRBD1. This CDR3 contains 13 residues. V trimming: 4 bases; J trimming: 4 bases; junction bases outside the gene matches: 3. Germline lookup yields CDR1 SQVTM and CDR2 ANQGSEA. CDR3 sequence: CSVAGQENQPQHF. CDR3 in DNA: TGCAGCGTTGCGGGACAGGAGAATCAGCCCCAGCATTTT.

The chain couples TRBV6-4 to TRBJ2-1, with D tentatively TRBD2 (6 bases). Germline CDR1 and CDR2: MRHNA and SNTAGT. Trimming took off 8 bases at V and 10 bases at J, with 21 bases between the two ends. The CDR3 contains 14 residues. This CDR3 is CASRLGGNVGEQFF. Written as DNA, the CDR3 is TGTGCCAGCCGGTTAGGAGGGAATGTGGGAGAGCAGTTCTTC.

This clonotype showed up many times. The gene calls are TRBV6-2 or TRBV6-3 and TRBJ2-2; a weak D match, TRBD2 (5 bases). There are 16 residues in the CDR3. V lost 5 bases and J lost 4, with 17 bases in between. Looked up from germline, CDR1 is MNHEY and CDR2 is SVGEGT. CDR3: CASSPSLGVGTGELFF. The DNA for the CDR3 is TGTGCCAGCAGTCCTTCGCTCGGGGTCGGCACCGGGGAGCTGTTTTTT.

In the case of this clonotype: A clone one base away is much larger, so this may be a read error. The CDR3 reads CASRTPQASGEASF. CDR3 nucleotides: TGTGCCAGCAGGACCCCACAAGCGTCGGGGGAAGCTTCCTTT. The rearrangement links TRBV27 to TRBJ1-1; D may be TRBD1 (5 bases). The CDR3 spans 14 residues. CDR1 is MNHEY, CDR2 SMNVEV, per germline (reference sequence).